Listed below are T cell receptor beta chains from one sample, sequenced in a study of blood T cell repertoires in COVID-19. Assay used: immunoSEQ multiplex PCR; TCRdb lists only in-frame clones, some missing. This table has about 200,000 clones, roughly 90% appearing once. The sample was PBMCs or T cells enriched from blood (not recorded which). The receptors were sampled from a woman aged 18-30 years who had recovered from COVID-19. The CDR3 runs from the conserved cysteine through the conserved F or W. The D gene is left open where the match is weak. Clone size is shown for a subset of rows, as once, few, many or a class of expanded clone.

CDR3nt	CDR3aa	v_gene	len	j_gene	abundance	d_gene
TGTGCCAGCAGCAACCGACAGGGGACCCTTACTGAAGCTTTCTTT	CASSNRQGTLTEAFF	TRBV7-2	15	TRBJ1-1	-	TRBD1
TGTGCCAGCAGCGAAGGGGGGGATAACACTGAAGCTTTCTTT	CASSEGGDNTEAFF	TRBV9	14	TRBJ1-1	once	-
TGCGCCAGCAGCCGGGCTGAGGGGGATGCCGGCTACACCTTC	CASSRAEGDAGYTF	TRBV5-1	14	TRBJ1-2	few	-
TGTGCCACCAGCACTGGACTAGCGGTGAACACCGGGGAGCTGTTTTTT	CATSTGLAVNTGELFF	TRBV15	16	TRBJ2-2	-	TRBD2
TGTGCCAGCAGCCCAAAACAGACTAGCCCCGGGGAGCTGTTTTTT	CASSPKQTSPGELFF	TRBV5-6	15	TRBJ2-2	-	TRBD2
TGTGCCAGCAGCGTAGGACAGAGCAACGAGCAGTACTTC	CASSVGQSNEQYF	TRBV27	13	TRBJ2-7	-	-
TGTGCCACCAGTACGGGTCGGTCGGTACAGCCCCAGCATTTT	CATSTGRSVQPQHF	TRBV24-1	14	TRBJ1-5	once	-
TGTGCCAGCAGCCCCTCTTACCCGGACAGCATCTATAATTCACCCCTCCACTTT	CASSPSYPDSIYNSPLHF	TRBV7-2	18	TRBJ1-6	-	-
TGTGCCACCAGGACTGCCCGGGTCCTCTCTGGAAACACCATATATTTT	CATRTARVLSGNTIYF	TRBV24-1	16	TRBJ1-3	-	-
TGTGCCAGCAGACCACTGACAGGATTTAACACTGAAGCTTTCTTT	CASRPLTGFNTEAFF	TRBV11-2	15	TRBJ1-1	-	-
TGTGCCAGCAGCTCCTTACTAGCGGGGATAACCACTGCTCCTACGACAAGCTTC	CASSSLLAGITTAPTTSF	TRBV7-9	18	TRBJ2-7	-	TRBD2
TGTGCCACCCTACCTCAAGCGGCTTCCGTAAGTGGCTACACCTTC	CATLPQAASVSGYTF	TRBV15	15	TRBJ1-2	-	-
TGTGCCAGCAGCCACCTAGCGGGGGGGCCGGAGACCCAGTACTTC	CASSHLAGGPETQYF	TRBV3-1/TRBV3-2	15	TRBJ2-5	-	TRBD2
TGTGCCAGCAGTTTAGTCAGGGCAAATTCACCCCTCCACTTT	CASSLVRANSPLHF	TRBV28	14	TRBJ1-6	-	-
TGTGCCAGCAGTGGGACAGGGGATGGCTACACCTTC	CASSGTGDGYTF	TRBV2	12	TRBJ1-2	-	TRBD1
TGTGCCAGCAGCTTGACTAGCGCCTACAATGAGCAGTTCTTC	CASSLTSAYNEQFF	TRBV5-4	14	TRBJ2-1	-	TRBD2
TGTGCCAGCAGTTATAGGCCTAGCGTCGATTCACCCCTCCACTTT	CASSYRPSVDSPLHF	TRBV6-5	15	TRBJ1-6	-	-
TGCGCCAGCAGCCAAGACAGGGGGGTGGGAGAAAACACTGAAGCTTTCTTT	CASSQDRGVGENTEAFF	TRBV4-1	17	TRBJ1-1	-	TRBD1
TGTGCCAGTAGTTCTCCTCCGGGACAGGGGAATATGAACACTGAAGCTTTCTTT	CASSSPPGQGNMNTEAFF	TRBV19	18	TRBJ1-1	-	TRBD1
TGTGCCAGCAGTCCTCGGACAGGACCGCCCTACGAGCAGTACTTC	CASSPRTGPPYEQYF	TRBV27	15	TRBJ2-7	-	TRBD1
TGTGCCTGGAGTGTACTAAGACAGGGCAATGAGCAGTTCTTC	CAWSVLRQGNEQFF	TRBV30	14	TRBJ2-1	-	TRBD1
TGTGCCAGCAGTTACCCTTTGGGACAGCCGAGCTCCTATAATTCACCCCTCCACTTT	CASSYPLGQPSSYNSPLHF	TRBV6-2/TRBV6-3	19	TRBJ1-6	-	TRBD1
TGTGCCAGCAGCTCGATGGACGGGAACTCCTACGAGCAGTACTTC	CASSSMDGNSYEQYF	TRBV13	15	TRBJ2-7	-	-
TGTGCCTGGAGTGGCCACCGGTCCGGAAGCGGGGGGGGCACAGATACGCAGTATTTT	CAWSGHRSGSGGGTDTQYF	TRBV30	19	TRBJ2-3	-	TRBD2
TGTGCCAGCAGCTTAGGGGTACAGGGTCGAGCTTTCTTT	CASSLGVQGRAFF	TRBV11-3	13	TRBJ1-1	once	-
TGTGCCAGCTCACCCGCGACAGACTCCTACGAGCAGTACTTC	CASSPATDSYEQYF	TRBV18	14	TRBJ2-7	-	-
TGCAGCGTTGTGTCTAGCGGGGGTTATACAGATACGCAGTATTTT	CSVVSSGGYTDTQYF	TRBV29-1	15	TRBJ2-3	-	TRBD2
TGTGCCAGCAGTTTATGGGGGGGGGATGAGCAGTTCTTC	CASSLWGGDEQFF	TRBV28	13	TRBJ2-1	few	TRBD2
TGTGCCAGCAGCCAGGGACTATTAGACAATGAGCAGTTCTTC	CASSQGLLDNEQFF	TRBV3-1/TRBV3-2	14	TRBJ2-1	few	TRBD2
TGTGCCAGCAGTGAACCAATAGTTAGTGAAGCTTTCTTT	CASSEPIVSEAFF	TRBV2	13	TRBJ1-1	-	-
TGTGCCAGCTCGCGGACAGGGGGCGCCGACGAGCAGTACTTC	CASSRTGGADEQYF	TRBV18	14	TRBJ2-7	-	TRBD1
TGTGCCAGCAGCTTATCTCTAGCAAATTCACCCCTCCACTTT	CASSLSLANSPLHF	TRBV5-4	14	TRBJ1-6	-	-
TGTGCCAGCAGCCTCACAGGACAGGGGGCGATTTACTCCTACAATGAGCAGTTCTTC	CASSLTGQGAIYSYNEQFF	TRBV7-2	19	TRBJ2-1	-	TRBD1